The rows below give T cell receptor beta chains drawn from one sample of a study of regulatory T cells in long-lasting Graves disease. TCRdb fed the multiplex PCR reads into MiXCR, producing one record per CDR3 protein. The sample comprises 500,000 or so distinct CDR3 sequences, 15% to 20% of which are singletons, and roughly 25% rests with the top ten. Separately, the same data were catalogued under a study of T cells in Graves' hyperthyroidism and ophthalmopathy.

The sample here was peripheral blood mononuclear cells (PBMCs), taken at new diagnosis, from a patient treated with antithyroid drugs. The receptors stem from a woman aged 35-65 years with Graves disease. Both conserved end residues are trimmed from each CDR3.

j_call | v_call | cdr3_aa
TRBJ2-1 | TRBV28 | ASTPRTGAINEQF
TRBJ1-1 | TRBV15 | ATSWVDTEAF
TRBJ2-1 | TRBV18 | ASSPPSGRFDEQF
TRBJ1-1 | TRBV3-1 | ASSQDWGWPTEAF
TRBJ2-7 | TRBV10-1 | ASGNSGPYEQY
TRBJ1-4 | TRBV7-9 | ASSSLGGDEKLF
TRBJ1-4 | TRBV4-2 | ASSQDLKLF
TRBJ1-4 | TRBV20-1 | SASQRTNEKLF
TRBJ1-5 | TRBV30 | AWSEGNQPQH
TRBJ1-2 | TRBV29-1 | SGEEQGASGYT
TRBJ2-5 | TRBV2 | ASSELAGGSETQY
TRBJ1-6 | TRBV5-5 | ASSLSAGTYNSPLH
TRBJ1-3 | TRBV6-1 | ASRDSQDRSGNTIY
TRBJ2-3 | TRBV6-5 | ASSYRPGTVTDTQY
TRBJ2-5 | TRBV2 | ASSVGQETQY
TRBJ2-1 | TRBV18 | ASSPGAASYEQF
TRBJ1-5 | TRBV5-1 | ASSAGGFNQPQH
TRBJ1-5 | TRBV7-2 | ASSFGGGLAVGPQH
TRBJ1-1 | TRBV7-9 | ASSSSGDRGPRLLNTEAF
TRBJ2-7 | TRBV4-2 | ASSQETGEAYEQY
TRBJ1-1 | TRBV6-2/TRBV6-3 | ASSYLWATEAF
TRBJ1-1 | TRBV3-1 | ASSQRFGNTEAF
TRBJ2-3 | TRBV7-2 | ASSLDGAEGSTDTQY
TRBJ1-5 | TRBV15 | ATSGQGQYQPQH
TRBJ2-7 | TRBV6-9 | ASSYTRADYEQY
TRBJ1-2 | TRBV12-3/TRBV12-4 | ASSFSTGGYGYT
TRBJ1-5 | TRBV7-2 | ASSLALRGEGSQPQH
TRBJ2-2 | TRBV7-3 | ASSVTGGYRTGELF
TRBJ1-2 | TRBV11-2 | ASSLAGTGAYNYGYT
TRBJ1-6 | TRBV7-2 | ASSLEAAVNSPLH
TRBJ2-3 | TRBV5-1 | ASSPGTGTDTQY
TRBJ2-2 | TRBV20-1 | SARLSWTANTGELF
TRBJ2-2 | TRBV15 | ATSRGSGRELF
TRBJ2-7 | TRBV27 | ASSPGLGEQY
TRBJ2-5 | TRBV3-1 | ASSQGGMGSQY
TRBJ2-5 | TRBV20-1 | SARAHGGAHPETQY
TRBJ1-2 | TRBV5-5 | ASSLREQGGLNYGYT
TRBJ1-1 | TRBV12-3/TRBV12-4 | ASSYGVKTEAF
TRBJ1-1 | TRBV4-2 | ASSQELYRDSNTEAF
. | TRBV27 | ASSLWGQGNYNEQY
TRBJ2-5 | TRBV3-1 | ASSQDRVVAETQY
TRBJ2-5 | TRBV7-9 | ASSSRGPVETQY
TRBJ1-1 | TRBV7-9 | ASSLALGPNTEAF